Ten or more counts support the clone carrying this T cell receptor (beta chain). Documented time point: after trial treatment. The treatment was: LDRT plus nivolumab, ipilimumab, low-dose cyclophosphamide and aspirin (RACIN trial). This entry belongs to a study of low-dose radiotherapy and immunotherapy resistance in tumors. Study in general: Oral administration of aspirin 300 mg daily occurred for four cycles, commencing at cycle 1 day 1.

cDNA synthesis used a TRAV/TRBV-specific primer set for both chains. TCR amplification involved roughly 21 PCR cycles with a constant-region primer and V-primer adapter. With in vitro transcription, the isolated mRNA was amplified. MiXCR, run by TCRdb on the reads, gives a single entry per CDR3 protein. Of tens of thousands of distinct CDR3 sequences detected, about a fifth appear once; the ten largest clones hold approximately 8.3%. The CDR3 sequence is 15 residues long. V lost 2 bases to trimming and J lost 5 bases, with 14 bases between them. Germline V gives CDR1 SGDLS, CDR2 YYNGEE. The clonotype originates from a female donor with ovarian cancer. The gene calls are TRBV9 and TRBJ2-1; the D is unclear. The specimen comprised PBMCs, sampled after low-dose radiotherapy plus immunotherapy. Here the CDR3 reads CASSVLSGPDNEQFF. For the CDR3, the DNA is TGTGCCAGCAGCGTCCTATCTGGGCCCGACAATGAGCAGTTCTTC.